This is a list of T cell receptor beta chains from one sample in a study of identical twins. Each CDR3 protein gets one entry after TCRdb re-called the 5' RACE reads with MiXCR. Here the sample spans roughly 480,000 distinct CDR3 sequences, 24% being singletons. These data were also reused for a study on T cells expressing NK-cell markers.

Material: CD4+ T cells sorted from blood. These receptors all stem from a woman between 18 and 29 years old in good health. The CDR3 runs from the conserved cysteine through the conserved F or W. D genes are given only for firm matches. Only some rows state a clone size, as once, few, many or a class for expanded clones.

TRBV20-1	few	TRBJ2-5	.	CSARAPGAQETQYF	TGCAGTGCTAGAGCCCCGGGGGCCCAAGAGACCCAGTACTTC
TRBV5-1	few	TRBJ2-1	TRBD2	CASSLLAGLGLNEQFF	TGCGCCAGCAGCTTGCTCGCGGGACTAGGCCTCAATGAGCAGTTCTTC
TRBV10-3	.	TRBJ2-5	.	CAIRGQETQYF	TGTGCCATCAGGGGGCAAGAGACCCAGTACTTC
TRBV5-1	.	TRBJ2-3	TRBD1	CASSYQDRGPDTQYF	TGCGCCAGCAGCTACCAGGACAGGGGGCCAGATACGCAGTATTTT
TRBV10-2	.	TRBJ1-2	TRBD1	CASSGTGDGYTF	TGCGCCAGCAGTGGGACAGGGGATGGCTACACCTTC
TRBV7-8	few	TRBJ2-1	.	CASSFEGEQFF	TGTGCCAGCAGCTTCGAAGGTGAGCAGTTCTTC
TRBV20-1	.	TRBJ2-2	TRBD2	CSARIAGANTGELFF	TGCAGTGCTCGAATAGCGGGGGCCAACACCGGGGAGCTGTTTTTT
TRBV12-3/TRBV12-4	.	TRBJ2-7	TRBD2	CASSSSGRRSYEQYF	TGTGCCAGCAGTTCTAGCGGGAGGAGATCCTACGAGCAGTACTTC
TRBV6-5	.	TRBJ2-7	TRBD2	CASSSLGAGVEYEQYF	TGTGCCAGCAGTTCCTTAGGAGCGGGAGTAGAGTACGAGCAGTACTTC
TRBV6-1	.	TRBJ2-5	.	CASTPPGVRETQYF	TGTGCCAGCACTCCGCCGGGGGTCCGGGAGACCCAGTACTTC
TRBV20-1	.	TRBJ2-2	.	CSAIGLTGELFF	TGCAGTGCTATAGGGCTCACCGGGGAGCTGTTTTTT
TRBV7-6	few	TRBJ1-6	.	CASSLEGSNSPLHF	TGTGCCAGCAGCTTAGAGGGGTCCAATTCACCCCTCCACTTT
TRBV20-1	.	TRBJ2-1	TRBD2	CSARWGLAGNEQFF	TGCAGTGCTAGATGGGGACTAGCGGGCAATGAGCAGTTCTTC
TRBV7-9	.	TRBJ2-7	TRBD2	CASSSARAGGLEQYF	TGTGCCAGCAGCTCCGCCCGAGCGGGAGGGTTAGAGCAGTACTTC
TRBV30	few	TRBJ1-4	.	CAWKLDSVNEKLFF	TGTGCCTGGAAACTCGACAGTGTAAATGAAAAACTGTTTTTT
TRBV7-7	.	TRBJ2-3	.	CASSPKGSGGTDTQYF	TGTGCCAGCAGCCCAAAGGGTAGCGGAGGCACAGATACGCAGTATTTT
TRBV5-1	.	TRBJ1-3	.	CASTTAGVSGNTIYF	TGCGCCAGCACGACCGCAGGGGTCTCTGGAAACACCATATATTTT
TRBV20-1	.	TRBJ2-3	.	CSASSSDTDTQYF	TGCAGTGCTAGTAGCAGCGACACAGATACGCAGTATTTT
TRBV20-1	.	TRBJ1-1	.	CSARDPRAGNTEAFF	TGCAGTGCTAGAGATCCCAGGGCGGGGAACACTGAAGCTTTCTTT
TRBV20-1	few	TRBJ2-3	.	CSAGIHGVIDTQYF	TGCAGTGCCGGGATTCACGGGGTTATAGATACGCAGTATTTT